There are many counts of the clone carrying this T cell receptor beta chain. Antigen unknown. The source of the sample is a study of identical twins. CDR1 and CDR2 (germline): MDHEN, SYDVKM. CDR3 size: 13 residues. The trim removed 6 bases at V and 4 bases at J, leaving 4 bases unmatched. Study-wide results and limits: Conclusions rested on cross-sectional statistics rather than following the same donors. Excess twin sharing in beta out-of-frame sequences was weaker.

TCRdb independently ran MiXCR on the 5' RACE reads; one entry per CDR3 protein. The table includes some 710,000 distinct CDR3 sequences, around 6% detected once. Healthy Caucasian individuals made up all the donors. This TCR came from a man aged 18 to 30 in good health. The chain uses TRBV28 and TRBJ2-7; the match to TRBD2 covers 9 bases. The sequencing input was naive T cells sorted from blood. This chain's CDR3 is CASRGGRAYEQYF. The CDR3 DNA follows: TGTGCCAGCAGAGGCGGGAGGGCTTACGAGCAGTACTTC.